What follows are 18 T cell receptor beta chains derived from one specimen sequenced in a study of T cells in Graves' hyperthyroidism and ophthalmopathy. TCR beta CDR3 region amplification was performed from RNA transcripts. Carried out on the TCR CDR3, a first-round RT-PCR used the HTBI primer set. Via MiXCR, TCRdb re-called the multiplex PCR reads, giving one row per CDR3 protein. The repertoire holds hundreds of thousands of distinct CDR3 sequences, with 12% to 15% as singletons. The specimen sequenced was blood. Source of these receptors: a woman aged 18-29 years with Graves' hyperthyroidism.

This clonotype was counted between two and nine times. At one end the junction does not follow the germline gene, possibly because of a read error. CDR3: CASRLKWPGQFNQPQHF. CDR3 nucleotide sequence: TGTGCCAGCCGTTTAAAGTGGCCGGGACAGTTCAATCAGCCCCAGCATTTT. This chain connects TRBV28 to TRBJ1-5; 7 nucleotides align to TRBD1. Germline CDR1 is MDHEN and CDR2 is SYDVKM. The CDR3 covers 17 residues.

This clonotype was picked up many times. This rearrangement joins TRBV28 to TRBJ2-5; the match to TRBD2 covers 12 bases. The V gene's germline CDR1 is MDHEN and CDR2 SYDVKM. The CDR3 is 14 residues long. The trim removed 6 bases at V and 5 bases at J, leaving 4 bases unmatched. The CDR3 DNA reads as TGTGCCAGCAGGACTAGCGGGAGTAGGGAGACCCAGTACTTC. As protein: CASRTSGSRETQYF.

This clonotype was found many times. This chain connects TRBV28 to TRBJ2-7; maybe TRBD2 (5 bases). The V end lost 6 bases, the J end lost 6 bases, and 15 bases lay between the germline ends. This CDR3 spans 13 amino acids. Germline V gene data show CDR1 as MDHEN and CDR2 as SYDVKM. In nucleotides, the CDR3 is TGTGCCAGCAGCAAACTAGTTCCTCTCGAGCAGTACTTC. It codes for CASSKLVPLEQYF.

This clonotype appeared a few times. The rearrangement joins TRBV14 to TRBJ1-2, with a tentative D call TRBD1 (5 bases). The CDR3 totals 15 residues. V lost 1 base, J lost 1 base, and 10 bases lay in between. Germline V gives CDR1 SGHDN, CDR2 FVKESK. CDR3 region: CASSQVGGHNYGYTF. For the CDR3, the DNA is TGTGCCAGCAGCCAAGTGGGTGGACATAACTATGGCTACACCTTC.

This clonotype was seen only a few times. This CDR3 is CASSSRTGRYEQYF. CDR3 in DNA: TGTGCCAGCAGCTCCCGGACAGGGCGCTACGAGCAGTACTTC. V gene TRBV7-2 combines with J gene TRBJ2-7, with TRBD1 matching 8 bases. Germline V gene sequence: CDR1 SGHTA, CDR2 FQGNSA. The length of the CDR3 is 14 residues. V was clipped by 4 bases and J by 3 bases; unmatched bases: 5.

This clonotype was detected only a few times. The V and J genes are TRBV2 and TRBJ2-5, with 14 bases matching TRBD2. Germline V gene sequence: CDR1 SNHLY, CDR2 FYNNEI. The CDR3 is made up of 18 amino acids. Trimming at V came to 3 bases and at J to 3 bases, leaving 9 bases not matched to a gene. The CDR3 DNA is TGTGCCAGCAGTGAGGGACTAGCGGGAGAACGGGCAAAAGAGACCCAGTACTTC. This translates into CASSEGLAGERAKETQYF.

This clonotype has a count of ten or more. The chain couples TRBV11-2 to TRBJ2-4, with D possibly TRBD1 on 5 matching bases. Germline V gives CDR1 SGHAT, CDR2 FQNNGV. V was cut by 5 bases and J by 3 bases, with 14 bases left in between. There are 15 residues in the CDR3. The DNA for the CDR3 is TGTGCCAGCAGCCCCGACCAGGGATTCAAAAACATTCAGTACTTC. As protein: CASSPDQGFKNIQYF. The full variable domain, its missing parts supplied by reference TRBV11-2 and TRBJ2-4, is EAGVAQSPRYKIIEKRQSVAFWCNPISGHATLYWYQQILGQGPKLLIQFQNNGVVDDSQLPKDRFSAERLKGVDSTLKIQPAKLEDSAVYLCASSPDQGFKNIQYFGAGTRLSVL.

The chain recombines TRBV5-1 with TRBJ2-1, with D uncertain. V lost 3 bases and J 9 bases, leaving 13 bases between the germline ends. CDR3 size: 13 residues. The germline gives CDR1 SGHRS, CDR2 YFSETQ. The CDR3, as DNA: TGCGCCAGCAGCTCCCGTTCATCCAGTGAGCAGTTCTTC. It yields the protein CASSSRSSSEQFF. Full variable domain (outside the CDR3, taken from reference TRBV5-1 and TRBJ2-1): KAGVTQTPRYLIKTRGQQVTLSCSPISGHRSVSWYQQTPGQGLQFLFEYFSETQRNKGNFPGRFSGRQFSNSRSEMNVSTLELGDSALYLCASSSRSSSEQFFGPGTRLTVL.

This clonotype was seen repeatedly, ten times or more. The rearrangement uses TRBV28 and TRBJ2-7; perhaps D is TRBD1 or TRBD2 (6 bases each). The germline gives CDR1 MDHEN, CDR2 SYDVKM. The CDR3 consists of 16 residues. V dropped 4 bases and J dropped 2 bases, with 18 bases sitting between them. The CDR3 coding sequence is TGTGCCAGCAGTTGCCCGGGGGCGCATTGCCCCTACGAGCAGTACTTC. Translating gives CASSCPGAHCPYEQYF.

The chain has TRBV24-1 and TRBJ2-3, with 9 bases that match TRBD1. V lost 5 bases, J lost 1 base, and 6 bases stayed unmatched. CDR3 size: 16 residues. The germline gives CDR1 KGHDR, CDR2 SFDVKD. CDR3 loop: CATSARDRGGTDTQYF. The CDR3 DNA reads TGTGCCACCAGTGCCCGAGACAGGGGGGGCACAGATACGCAGTATTTT.

This clonotype was seen at least ten times. V gene TRBV18 combines with J gene TRBJ1-5; unclear D gene. Germline V gene data show CDR1 as KGHSH and CDR2 as LQKENI. CDR3 length: 13 amino acids. Trimming stripped 4 bases from V and 1 base from J, with 5 bases between. DNA for the CDR3: TGTGCCAGCTCACGGAAAAGCAATCAGCCCCAGCATTTT. Protein product: CASSRKSNQPQHF.

Ten or more counts support this clonotype. The rearrangement joins TRBV20-1 to TRBJ2-1; D unclear. Germline V lookup: CDR1 DFQATT, CDR2 SNEGSKA (reference sequence). The V gene lost 2 bases and the J gene lost 8 bases, with 16 bases spanning the gap. There are 14 residues in the CDR3. The CDR3 nucleotides read TGCAGTGCTAGATACGGGTTGGGTTCCGATGAGCAGTTCTTC. It codes for CSARYGLGSDEQFF.

This clonotype was picked up many times. The gene calls are TRBV5-1 and TRBJ1-2; TRBD1 agrees at 7 bases. The CDR3 contains 14 residues. The V segment lost 0 bases and the J segment 8 bases; nucleotides outside the gene matches: 7. CDR1 is SGHRS and CDR2 is YFSETQ in the germline V gene. The DNA of the CDR3 is TGCGCCAGCAGCTTGGGGGACAGTCTTCCGGGCTACACCTTC. It translates to CASSLGDSLPGYTF.

The sample holds many counts of this clonotype. The chain uses TRBV3-1 and TRBJ2-1, with D hard to call. Germline V gene data show CDR1 as LGHDT and CDR2 as YNNKEL (reference sequence). The V end was cut by 3 bases, the J end by 4 bases, with 10 bases between. The CDR3 is 14 residues long. CDR3 sequence: CASSHSGPYNEQFF. Here the CDR3 DNA reads TGTGCCAGCAGCCATAGTGGACCATACAATGAGCAGTTCTTC.

This clonotype was found a few times. The chain links TRBV9 to TRBJ1-2, with D unresolved. V was cut by 4 bases and J by 6 bases, with 10 bases left in between. The CDR3 is made up of 12 amino acids. The germline V gene has CDR1 SGDLS and CDR2 YYNGEE. The CDR3 here is CASSFPPNGYTF. CDR3 in DNA: TGTGCCAGCAGCTTCCCCCCGAATGGCTACACCTTC.

At least ten counts were recorded for this clonotype. The chain carries TRBV18 and TRBJ2-7; D is perhaps TRBD1 (6 bases). Germline CDR1 is KGHSH and CDR2 is LQKENI. The CDR3 has 12 residues. The V end lost 1 base, the J end lost 7 bases, and 8 bases lay between the germline ends. CDR3 in amino acids: CASSPLRGEQYF. In nucleotides, the CDR3 is TGTGCCAGCTCACCACTGAGGGGGGAGCAGTACTTC. The whole variable domain, filled in from reference TRBV18 and TRBJ2-7, reads NAGVMQNPRHLVRRRGQEARLRCSPMKGHSHVYWYRQLPEEGLKFMVYLQKENIIDESGMPKERFSAEFPKEGPSILRIQQVVRGDSAAYFCASSPLRGEQYFGPGTRLTVT.

There are a few counts of this clonotype. This rearrangement joins TRBV12-3 or TRBV12-4 to TRBJ2-1; TRBD2 matches at 7 bases. The CDR3 is 16 residues long. The trim removed 3 bases at V and 1 base at J, leaving 6 bases unmatched. CDR3 sequence: CASSFRGEGSYNEQFF. The CDR3 DNA follows: TGTGCCAGCAGTTTTCGGGGGGAGGGGTCCTACAATGAGCAGTTCTTC.

This clonotype was observed at least ten times. V gene TRBV7-9 combines with J gene TRBJ2-3; 9 positions match TRBD1. This CDR3 comprises 15 residues. V was clipped by 8 bases and J by 7 bases; unmatched bases: 13. The germline CDR1 and CDR2 sequences are SEHNR and FQNEAQ (reference sequence). CDR3 DNA sequence: TGTGCCAGCTTCAACACAGGGGGCGTGGAAAATACGCAGTATTTT. It is translated as CASFNTGGVENTQYF.